A single sample gave rise to the 27 T cell receptor beta chains below, sequenced in a study of technical replicates of blood from a handful of donors. The data were produced by immunoSEQ multiplex PCR, yet TCRdb's version contains in-frame clones alone and is incomplete. Seen here are around 69,000 clones, around 86% observed once, and the top ten hold 5.1%. Sequencing input: PBMCs. These receptors all stem from a human donor in good health. Some clones in this sample may be carry-over from other donors' samples.

This clone has only a few counts. The J gene is TRBJ2-3, the V gene TRBV11-3, with D possibly TRBD2 on 5 matching bases. Trimming cost V 3 bases and J 2 bases, with 21 bases left between them. Germline V gene data show CDR1 as SGHNT and CDR2 as YENEEA. The CDR3 totals 18 residues. The CDR3 DNA is TGTGCCAGCAGCTTCAGTTTCGCGGTAGACGGGGACACAGATACGCAGTATTTT. This sequence encodes CASSFSFAVDGDTDTQYF. The full variable domain, rest sourced from reference TRBV11-3 and TRBJ2-3, is EAGVVQSPRYKIIEKKQPVAFWCNPISGHNTLYWYLQNLGQGPELLIRYENEEAVDDSQLPKDRFSAERLKGVDSTLKIQPAELGDSAVYLCASSFSFAVDGDTDTQYFGPGTRLTVL.

This sequence joins TRBV7-2 and TRBJ1-6, with D maybe TRBD1 (5 bases). Trimming removed 5 bases from V and 4 bases from J, with 12 bases in between. This CDR3 comprises 15 residues. Germline V gene sequence: CDR1 SGHTA, CDR2 FQGNSA. CDR3 region: CASSLPGGYNSPLHF. CDR3 nucleotide sequence: TGTGCCAGCAGCCTACCGGGGGGTTATAATTCACCCCTCCACTTT.

V usage is TRBV11-2 and J usage is TRBJ2-7; D is unresolved. The V and J ends lost 5 bases and 3 bases respectively, with 5 bases between them. Per germline, CDR1 SGHAT and CDR2 FQNNGV. The CDR3 covers 11 residues. CDR3: CASSPRYEQYF. CDR3 coding DNA: TGTGCCAGCAGCCCCCGCTACGAGCAGTACTTC.

The rearrangement uses TRBV2 and TRBJ2-5; a possible D gene is TRBD2 (6 bases). Germline V gives CDR1 SNHLY, CDR2 FYNNEI. The CDR3 loop spans 14 amino acids. V lost 6 bases to trimming and J lost 1 base, with 12 bases between them. This chain's CDR3 is CASSAGRPQETQYF. CDR3 nucleotides: TGTGCCAGCAGCGCGGGACGCCCCCAAGAGACCCAGTACTTC.

The chain carries TRBV4-1 and TRBJ2-5, with TRBD1 identical over 11 bases. Trimming took 6 bases from V and 5 from J; bases not matched to a gene: 11. Looked up from germline, CDR1 is MGHRA and CDR2 is YSYEKL. This CDR3 region has 16 residues. The CDR3 bases are TGCGCCAGCAGTCACGGACAGGGGGCGCCTGGTGAGACCCAGTACTTC. It yields the protein CASSHGQGAPGETQYF.

The chain couples TRBV11-2 to TRBJ2-2; 8 bases match TRBD2. The V gene's germline CDR1 is SGHAT and CDR2 FQNNGV. V was clipped by 11 bases and J by 7 bases; unmatched bases: 18. The CDR3 runs 16 residues. The CDR3 DNA sequence: TGTGCCGGTCGAGAGCTTAGCGGGAAAATTAGCGGGGAGCTGTTTTTT. Protein: CAGRELSGKISGELFF.

The rearrangement joins TRBV27 to TRBJ1-5; tentative D call: TRBD1 (5 bases). The CDR3 extends over 18 amino acids. Germline CDR1 reads MNHEY; CDR2 reads SMNVEV (reference sequence). Trimming cost V 6 bases and J 3 bases, with 24 bases left between them. CDR3 residues: CASSLLGGVGKNNQPQHF. The DNA for the CDR3 is TGTGCCAGCAGCCTCTTGGGGGGAGTCGGGAAGAACAATCAGCCCCAGCATTTT.

CDR3 nucleotide sequence: TGTGCCAGCAGTGTTCGGAGGGACACTGAAGCTTTCTTT. It yields the protein CASSVRRDTEAFF. The chain joins TRBV2 to TRBJ1-1; D unresolved. This CDR3 contains 13 residues. V dropped 4 bases and J dropped 3 bases, with 9 bases sitting between them. The V gene's germline CDR1 is SNHLY and CDR2 FYNNEI.

This sequence joins TRBV5-1 and TRBJ2-7; D is undetermined. Trimming removed 2 bases at V and 0 bases at J, with 12 bases between. This CDR3 contains 15 residues. CDR1 is SGHRS, CDR2 YFSETQ, per germline. CDR3 coding DNA: TGCGCCAGCAGCTTAGGAGACTGGCTCTCCTACGAGCAGTACTTC. As protein: CASSLGDWLSYEQYF.

The V and J genes are TRBV4-2 and TRBJ2-2; 16 bases agree with TRBD2. Unmatched junction bases numbered 18, after V lost 4 bases and J lost 4 bases. CDR3 size: 22 residues. Looked up from germline, CDR1 is LGHNA and CDR2 is YNFKEQ. The CDR3 DNA reads as TGTGCCAGCAGCCGACAATCCCCTACCGGGACTAGCGGGAGGGCGGGCACCGGGGAGCTGTTTTTT. Its protein product is CASSRQSPTGTSGRAGTGELFF.

The chain links TRBV11-1 to TRBJ2-1; TRBD2 aligns across 9 bases. Per the germline V gene, CDR1 is SGHAT and CDR2 is FQDESV (reference sequence). The CDR3 covers 17 residues. V lost 5 bases and J lost 8; bases outside the gene matches: 16. Here the CDR3 reads CASSPLRLREGHYEQFF. CDR3 DNA: TGTGCCAGCAGCCCGCTTCGTTTGCGGGAGGGCCACTATGAGCAGTTCTTC.

This sequence joins TRBV10-3 and TRBJ2-1, with D tentatively TRBD1 (6 bases). Germline V gene data show CDR1 as ENHRY and CDR2 as SYGVKD. V lost 2 bases and J 0 bases, leaving 17 bases between the germline ends. CDR3 length: 18 residues. The CDR3 region is CAISEGGGTISSYNEQFF. In nucleotides, the CDR3 is TGTGCCATCAGTGAGGGGGGCGGAACAATCAGCTCCTACAATGAGCAGTTCTTC.

The CDR3 region is CASSPDRGYGYTF. The CDR3 DNA follows: TGTGCCAGCTCACCAGACAGGGGCTATGGCTACACCTTC. The chain recombines TRBV18 with TRBJ1-2, with 8 bases aligning to TRBD1. V gave up 2 bases and J gave up 4 bases; unmatched junction bases: 0. CDR3 length: 13 residues. CDR1 is KGHSH and CDR2 is LQKENI in the germline V gene.

This sequence joins TRBV19 and TRBJ2-5; TRBD2 aligns across 9 bases. Germline CDR1 and CDR2: LNHDA and SQIVND (reference sequence). The length of the CDR3 is 14 residues. The ends lost 6 bases at V and 5 bases at J; junction bases unmatched: 7. DNA of the CDR3: TGTGCCAGTAGGACTAGCGGAGGAGGGGAGACCCAGTACTTC. It yields the protein CASRTSGGGETQYF.

The chain carries TRBV7-9 and TRBJ1-1; D is unresolved. Deletions cut 0 bases from V and 4 bases from J, with 6 bases between. This CDR3 spans 13 amino acids. Germline CDR1 reads SEHNR; CDR2 reads FQNEAQ (reference sequence). CDR3 residues: CASSLALATEAFF. The CDR3 region has the DNA TGTGCCAGCAGCTTAGCGCTGGCCACTGAAGCTTTCTTT. The variable domain in full, completed from reference TRBV7-9 and TRBJ1-1, reads DTGVSQNPRHKITKRGQNVTFRCDPISEHNRLYWYRQTLGQGPEFLTYFQNEAQLEKSRLLSDRFSAERPKGSFSTLEIQRTEQGDSAMYLCASSLALATEAFFGQGTRLTVV.

The rearrangement joins TRBV7-9 to TRBJ1-2; 10 nucleotides match TRBD1. Germline assignment: CDR1 SEHNR and CDR2 FQNEAQ (reference sequence). V trimming: 5 bases; J trimming: 8 bases; junction bases outside the gene matches: 8. CDR3 length: 14 residues. The CDR3 nucleotides read TGTGCCAGCAGCAGTGGGGACAGGGGCGCAGGCTACACCTTC. This sequence encodes CASSSGDRGAGYTF.

This clone has only one observation. This chain joins TRBV7-3 and TRBJ1-2; TRBD1 matches 9 bases. Germline CDR1 reads SGHTA; CDR2 reads FQGTGA. The junction had 6 bases not matched to a gene; V was cut back by 5 bases and J by 5 bases. This CDR3 has 14 amino acids. The CDR3, as DNA: TGTGCCAGCAGCCCGGACAGGGGAAGTTATGGCTACACCTTC. Encoded protein: CASSPDRGSYGYTF.

The sample holds one count of this clone. The chain employs TRBV7-4 and TRBJ1-3; a possible D gene is TRBD1 (5 bases). Trimming shortened V by 11 bases and J by 4 bases, and 9 bases separated the two germline ends. Germline loops: CDR1 SGHVT, CDR2 SQSDAQ. CDR3 length: 11 residues. CDR3 sequence: CASRVGNTIYF. CDR3 sequence (DNA): TGTGCCTCCAGGGTAGGAAACACCATATATTTT.

The chain links TRBV7-2 to TRBJ2-1; maybe TRBD2 (7 bases). The CDR3 consists of 14 residues. The V and J ends lost 3 bases and 9 bases respectively, with 15 bases between them. Per germline, CDR1 SGHTA and CDR2 FQGNSA. CDR3 DNA sequence: TGTGCCAGCAGCTTCTCGGGGGGCCAAGTTGAGCAGTTCTTC. Its protein product is CASSFSGGQVEQFF.

This clone occurred a few times. The chain recombines TRBV4-1 with TRBJ1-1; maybe TRBD1 (6 bases). V dropped 1 base and J dropped 11 bases, with 17 bases sitting between them. This CDR3 is 14 amino acids long. Per germline, CDR1 MGHRA and CDR2 YSYEKL. The CDR3 bases are TGCGCCAGCAGCCAAGTTGGTGGGAGGGGGGGCGCTTTCTTT. Translated, it gives CASSQVGGRGGAFF.

The V gene is TRBV4-1, the J gene TRBJ1-2; possible D gene TRBD1, 5 bases. With 4 bases removed from V and 6 bases from J, the gap between germline ends came to 12 bases. The CDR3 runs 13 residues. Germline CDR1 and CDR2: MGHRA and YSYEKL. The CDR3 protein is CASSPGGYDGYTF. CDR3 nucleotide sequence: TGCGCCAGCAGCCCGGGGGGGTATGATGGCTACACCTTC.

CDR3 sequence (DNA): TGTGCCAGCAGCTTAGCTTCAGGGGGCTCTGGAAACACCATATATTTT. This sequence encodes CASSLASGGSGNTIYF. This chain uses TRBV7-9 with TRBJ1-3, with 7 bases fitting TRBD1. This CDR3 comprises 16 residues. CDR1 SEHNR and CDR2 FQNEAQ come from the germline V gene (reference sequence). Losses at the gene ends were 0 bases for V and 0 bases for J; bases not matched to a gene: 2.

This chain joins TRBV6-6 and TRBJ1-1; 7 nucleotides align to TRBD1. Germline loops: CDR1 MNHNY, CDR2 SVGAGI (reference sequence). The CDR3 contains 15 residues. V shed 8 bases, J shed 0 bases, and the junction held 9 bases outside the gene matches. The CDR3 region is CASGEGAIMNTEAFF. CDR3 in DNA: TGTGCCAGCGGAGAGGGGGCCATCATGAACACTGAAGCTTTCTTT.

This chain links TRBV12-5 with TRBJ1-5, with 8 bases that match TRBD1. CDR3 size: 14 residues. Germline lookup yields CDR1 LGHNT and CDR2 FRNRAP. The ends lost 5 bases at V and 6 bases at J; junction bases unmatched: 6. The CDR3 DNA reads TGTGCTAGTGGTAAAGGACAGGGCGCTCAGCCCCAGCATTTT. Translation: CASGKGQGAQPQHF.

V usage is TRBV7-9 and J usage is TRBJ1-1; 9 bases agree with TRBD1. CDR1 is SEHNR and CDR2 is FQNEAQ in the germline V gene (reference sequence). After removal of 3 bases from V and 3 bases from J, the junction contained 2 bases not matched to a gene. The CDR3 spans 14 residues. In DNA, the CDR3 is TGTGCCAGCAGCTTGGGACAGGGTCACACTGAAGCTTTCTTT. This gives the protein CASSLGQGHTEAFF.

The gene calls are TRBV5-1 and TRBJ2-7; 10 bases map to TRBD2. V gave up 7 bases and J gave up 0 bases; unmatched junction bases: 7. This CDR3 has 15 residues. The germline CDR1 and CDR2 sequences are SGHRS and YFSETQ. In DNA form, the CDR3 reads TGCGCCAGCGCGGGCGGGACTAGCGACTCCTACGAGCAGTACTTC. Translation gives CASAGGTSDSYEQYF.

CDR3 DNA: TGCGCCAGCAGCTTGGACAGGGTGGGAGAGACCCAGTACTTC. Its translation: CASSLDRVGETQYF. The genes are TRBV5-1 and TRBJ2-5, with TRBD1 as a possible D gene (6 bases). The germline V gene has CDR1 SGHRS and CDR2 YFSETQ. V lost 0 bases and J lost 4, with 10 bases in between. CDR3 length: 14 amino acids.